This T cell receptor (beta chain) was identified in a study of response to subunit inactivated influenza vaccine. The CDR3 sequence is 14 residues long. In germline, CDR1 is MGHDK, CDR2 SYGVNS. Deletions cut 2 bases from V and 6 bases from J, with 11 bases between. In TCRdb, the RT-PCR reads were re-called with MiXCR into one record per CDR3 protein. The data show over 650,000 distinct CDR3 sequences, under 20% seen once. This sample comprised PBMCs from blood, obtained roughly 5 days after vaccination. This chain uses TRBV25-1 with TRBJ1-5; D perhaps matches TRBD1 (6 bases). This TCR was recovered from a middle-aged man who received an inactivated influenza vaccine. CDR3 sequence (DNA): TGTGCCAGCAGTGAAACAGGGTCCAGTCAGCCCCAGCATTTT. Its translation: CASSETGSSQPQHF.